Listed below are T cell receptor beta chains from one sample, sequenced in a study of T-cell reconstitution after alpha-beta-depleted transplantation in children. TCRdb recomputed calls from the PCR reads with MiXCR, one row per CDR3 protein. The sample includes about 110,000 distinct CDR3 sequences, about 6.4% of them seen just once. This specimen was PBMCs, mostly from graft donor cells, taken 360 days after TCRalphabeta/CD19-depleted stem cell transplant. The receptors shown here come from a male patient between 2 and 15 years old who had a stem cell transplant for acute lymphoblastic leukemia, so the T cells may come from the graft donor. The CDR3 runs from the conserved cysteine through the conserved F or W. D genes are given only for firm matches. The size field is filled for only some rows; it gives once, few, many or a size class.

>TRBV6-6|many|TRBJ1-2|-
CASRVQTGGYTF
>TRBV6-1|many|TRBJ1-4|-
CASSPDGFATNEKLFF
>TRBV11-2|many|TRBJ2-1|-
CASSLGGFGGEQFF
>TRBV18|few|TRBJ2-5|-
CASSPDQETQYF
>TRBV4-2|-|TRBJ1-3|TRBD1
CASSHAEGGAGNTIYF
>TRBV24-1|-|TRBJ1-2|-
CATSDHGINYGYTF
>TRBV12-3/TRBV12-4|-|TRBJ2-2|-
CASTDGGSVNTGELFF
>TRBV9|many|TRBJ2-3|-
CASSSGASSTDTQYF
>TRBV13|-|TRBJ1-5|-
CASSYRDSNQPQHF
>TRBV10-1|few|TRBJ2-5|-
CASSRDPGETQYF
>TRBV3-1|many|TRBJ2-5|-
CASTSRGMSETQYF
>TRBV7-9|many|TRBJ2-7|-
CASSLRYPYEQYF
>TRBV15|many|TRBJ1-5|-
CATSRDRTSVQPQHF
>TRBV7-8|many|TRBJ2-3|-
CGGKTQYF
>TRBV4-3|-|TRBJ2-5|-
CASSQDLVETQYF
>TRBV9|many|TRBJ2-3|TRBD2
CASSVGGSQTDTQYF
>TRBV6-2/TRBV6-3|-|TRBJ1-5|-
CASSPYPRGLVSQHF
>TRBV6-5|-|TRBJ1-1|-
CASSYSAANTEAFF
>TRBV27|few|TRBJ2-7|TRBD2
CASSFGAGDSYEQYF
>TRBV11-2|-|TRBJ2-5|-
CASSPQYQETQYF
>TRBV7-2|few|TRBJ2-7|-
CASSLGAGYEQYF
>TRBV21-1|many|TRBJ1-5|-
CASSKEGVSNQPQHF
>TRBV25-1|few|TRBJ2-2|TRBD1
CASSGTRQGTGELFF
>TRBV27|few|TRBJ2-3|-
CASSLPAGTQYF
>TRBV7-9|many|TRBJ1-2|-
CASSLDGGWNYGYTF
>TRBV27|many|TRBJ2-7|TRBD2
CASSSLSSSGRGSEQYF
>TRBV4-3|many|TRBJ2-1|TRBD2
CASSQLAEVSNEQFF
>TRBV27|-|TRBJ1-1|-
CASSLTATGEAFF